What follows are 2 T cell receptor beta chains derived from one specimen sequenced in a study of blood T cell repertoires in COVID-19. TCRdb keeps only in-frame clones here, not all; method: immunoSEQ multiplex PCR. The sample contains under 100,000 clones, around four fifths of which appear only once. Sequenced: peripheral blood. All receptors come from a man aged 50-60 years with acute or convalescent COVID-19.

This clone appeared once. The V and J genes are TRBV5-6 and TRBJ1-5; the match to TRBD1 covers 8 bases. V lost 2 bases and J lost 5; bases outside the gene matches: 3. CDR3 length equals 14 residues. The germline V gene encodes CDR1 SGHDT and CDR2 YYEEEE. The CDR3: CASSFGTGDQPQHF. CDR3 coding DNA: TGTGCCAGCAGCTTCGGGACAGGAGATCAGCCCCAGCATTTT. The full variable domain, completed using reference TRBV5-6 and TRBJ1-5, is DAGVTQSPTHLIKTRGQQVTLRCSPKSGHDTVSWYQQALGQGPQFIFQYYEEEERQRGNFPDRFSGHQFPNYSSELNVNALLLGDSALYLCASSFGTGDQPQHFGDGTRLSIL.

This clone is labeled medium-sized. At the DNA level, this CDR3 is encoded by other sequences in the same sample as well. CDR3 region: CAWSVDRYEQYF. The CDR3 nucleotides read TGTGCCTGGAGTGTAGACAGGTACGAGCAGTACTTC. The chain uses TRBV30 and TRBJ2-7; a weak D match, TRBD1 (6 bases). V was trimmed by 0 bases and J by 4 bases, leaving 7 bases between them. The CDR3 length is 12 residues. CDR1 is GTSNPN and CDR2 is SVGIG in the germline V gene (reference sequence).